This T cell receptor beta chain was profiled in a study of cytomegalovirus exposure and HLA in healthy donors. Study-level results: Donors belonging to an Asian-associated ancestry cluster reportedly showed fewer N-insertions in productive TCRs than the approximately 640-donor mean, according to what a later analysis found. Some V segments, including TRBV6-2 and TRBV6-3, were excluded as indistinguishable.

The CDR3 has 15 residues. The V gene's germline CDR1 is MDHEN and CDR2 SYDVKM. V dropped 8 bases and J dropped 4; count of bases not matched to a gene: 12. Points on this clone: Antigen unknown.

It was with 60 Vbeta and 13 Jbeta primers that the PCR ran. Sequenced by immunoSEQ multiplex PCR; TCRdb stores in-frame clones only, minus some. The sample contains 60,000 to 80,000 clones, 70% to 85% of which appear only once. Sequenced sample: PBMCs. The clonotype originates from a girl aged 10-17 years in good health and CMV-seropositive. This rearrangement joins TRBV28 to TRBJ1-1, with TRBD1 matching over 8 bases. The DNA of the CDR3 is TGTGCCAGCGACCGATGGACAGGGCAAACCACTGAAGCTTTCTTT. Protein: CASDRWTGQTTEAFF.